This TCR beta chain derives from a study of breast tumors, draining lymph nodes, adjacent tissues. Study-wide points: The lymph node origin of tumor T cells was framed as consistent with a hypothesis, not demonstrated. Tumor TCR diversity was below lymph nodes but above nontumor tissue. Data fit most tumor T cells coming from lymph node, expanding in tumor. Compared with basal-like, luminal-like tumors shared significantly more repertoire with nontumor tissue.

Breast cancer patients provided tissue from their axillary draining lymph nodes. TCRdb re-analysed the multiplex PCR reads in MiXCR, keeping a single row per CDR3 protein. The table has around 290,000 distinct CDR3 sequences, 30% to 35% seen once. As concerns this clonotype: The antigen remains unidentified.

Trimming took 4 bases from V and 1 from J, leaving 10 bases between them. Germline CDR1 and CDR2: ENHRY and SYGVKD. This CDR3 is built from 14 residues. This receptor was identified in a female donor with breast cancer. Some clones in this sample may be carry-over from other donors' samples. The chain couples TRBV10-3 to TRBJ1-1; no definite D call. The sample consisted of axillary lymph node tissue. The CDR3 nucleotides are TGTGCCATCAGTGTAGGGCAGCCGAACACTGAAGCTTTCTTT. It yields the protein CAISVGQPNTEAFF.